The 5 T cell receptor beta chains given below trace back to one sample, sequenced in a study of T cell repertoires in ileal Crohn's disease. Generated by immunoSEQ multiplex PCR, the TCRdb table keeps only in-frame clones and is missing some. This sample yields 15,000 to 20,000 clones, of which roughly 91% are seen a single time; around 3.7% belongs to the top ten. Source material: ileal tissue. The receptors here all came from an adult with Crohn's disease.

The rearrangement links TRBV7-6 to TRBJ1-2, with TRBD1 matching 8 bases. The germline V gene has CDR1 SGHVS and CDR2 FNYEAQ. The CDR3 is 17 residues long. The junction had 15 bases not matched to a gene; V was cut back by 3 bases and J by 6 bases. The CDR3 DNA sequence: TGTGCCAGCAGCTTGGCGTCAAGACAGGGGCGAACCGATGGCTACACCTTC. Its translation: CASSLASRQGRTDGYTF. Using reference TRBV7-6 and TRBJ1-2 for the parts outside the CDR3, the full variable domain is GAGVSQSPRYKVTKRGQDVALRCDPISGHVSLYWYRQALGQGPEFLTYFNYEAQQDKSGLPNDRFSAERPEGSISTLTIQRTEQRDSAMYRCASSLASRQGRTDGYTFGSGTRLTVV.

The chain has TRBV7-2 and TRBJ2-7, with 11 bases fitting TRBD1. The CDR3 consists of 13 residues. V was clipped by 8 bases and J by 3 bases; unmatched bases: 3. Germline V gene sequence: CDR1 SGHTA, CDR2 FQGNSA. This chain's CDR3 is CASSGTGGYEQYF. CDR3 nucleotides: TGTGCCAGCTCCGGGACAGGGGGCTACGAGCAGTACTTC.

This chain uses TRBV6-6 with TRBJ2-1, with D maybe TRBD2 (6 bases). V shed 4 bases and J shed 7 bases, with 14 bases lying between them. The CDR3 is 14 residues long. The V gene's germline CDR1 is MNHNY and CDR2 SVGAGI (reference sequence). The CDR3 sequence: CASSLTGGGNEQFF. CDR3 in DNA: TGTGCCAGCAGTTTGACCGGGGGAGGAAATGAGCAGTTCTTC.

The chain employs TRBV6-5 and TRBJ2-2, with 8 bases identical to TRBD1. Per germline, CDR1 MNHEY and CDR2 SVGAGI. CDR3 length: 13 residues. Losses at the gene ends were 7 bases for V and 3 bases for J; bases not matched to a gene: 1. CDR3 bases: TGTGCCAGCACGGACAGGGACACCGGGGAGCTGTTTTTT. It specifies CASTDRDTGELFF.

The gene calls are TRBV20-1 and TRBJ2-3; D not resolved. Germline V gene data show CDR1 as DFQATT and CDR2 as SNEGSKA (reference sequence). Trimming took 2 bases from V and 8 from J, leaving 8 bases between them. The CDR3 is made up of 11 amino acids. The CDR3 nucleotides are TGCAGTGCTAGAATTGGCAGTACGCAGTATTTT. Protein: CSARIGSTQYF.